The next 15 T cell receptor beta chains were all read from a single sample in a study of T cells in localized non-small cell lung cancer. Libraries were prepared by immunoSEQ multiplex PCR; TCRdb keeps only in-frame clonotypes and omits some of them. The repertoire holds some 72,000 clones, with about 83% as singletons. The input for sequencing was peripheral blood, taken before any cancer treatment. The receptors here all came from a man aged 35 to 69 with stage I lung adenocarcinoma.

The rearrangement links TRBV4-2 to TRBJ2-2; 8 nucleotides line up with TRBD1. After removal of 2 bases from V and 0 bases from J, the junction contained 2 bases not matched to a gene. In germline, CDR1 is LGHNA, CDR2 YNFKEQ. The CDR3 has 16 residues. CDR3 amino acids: CASSQSDRANTGELFF. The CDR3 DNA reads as TGTGCCAGCAGCCAATCGGACAGGGCGAACACCGGGGAGCTGTTTTTT.

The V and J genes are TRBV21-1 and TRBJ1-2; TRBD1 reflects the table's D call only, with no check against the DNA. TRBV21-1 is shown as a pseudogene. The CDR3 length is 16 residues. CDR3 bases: TGTGCCAGCAGCCAAAGTGATCAGGGTTGTAACTATGGCTACACCTTC. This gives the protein CASSQSDQGCNYGYTF.

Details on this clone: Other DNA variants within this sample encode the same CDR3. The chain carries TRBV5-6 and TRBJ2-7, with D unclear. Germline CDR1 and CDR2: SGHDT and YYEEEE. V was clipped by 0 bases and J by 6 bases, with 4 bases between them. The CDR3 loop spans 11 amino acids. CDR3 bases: TGTGCCAGCAGCTTGGGGCGCGAGCAGTACTTC. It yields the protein CASSLGREQYF.

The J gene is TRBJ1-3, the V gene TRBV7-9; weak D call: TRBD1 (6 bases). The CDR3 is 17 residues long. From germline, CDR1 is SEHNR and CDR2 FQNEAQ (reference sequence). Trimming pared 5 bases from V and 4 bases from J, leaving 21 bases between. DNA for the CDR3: TGTGCCAGCAGCAGGACTAATACAGGGTTGTGGGGAAACACCATATATTTT. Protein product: CASSRTNTGLWGNTIYF.

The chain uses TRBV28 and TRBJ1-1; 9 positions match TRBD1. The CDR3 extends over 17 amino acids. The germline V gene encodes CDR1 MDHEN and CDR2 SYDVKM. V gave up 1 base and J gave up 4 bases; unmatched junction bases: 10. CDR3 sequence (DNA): TGTGCCAGCAGTTTATCTACTGGTAGGGACAGGGCCACTGAAGCTTTCTTT. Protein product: CASSLSTGRDRATEAFF.

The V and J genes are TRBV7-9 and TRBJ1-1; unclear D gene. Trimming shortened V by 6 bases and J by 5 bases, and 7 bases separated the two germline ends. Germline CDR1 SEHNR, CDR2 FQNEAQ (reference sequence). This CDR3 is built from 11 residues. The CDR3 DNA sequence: TGTGCCAGCAGTTCCGAGACTGAAGCTTTCTTT. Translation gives CASSSETEAFF.

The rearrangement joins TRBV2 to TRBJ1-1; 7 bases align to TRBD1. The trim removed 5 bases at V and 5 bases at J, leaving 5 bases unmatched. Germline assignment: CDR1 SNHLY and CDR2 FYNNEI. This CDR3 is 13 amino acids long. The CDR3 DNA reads TGTGCCAGCAGTACAGGGGAGGGGACTGAAGCTTTCTTT. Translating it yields CASSTGEGTEAFF. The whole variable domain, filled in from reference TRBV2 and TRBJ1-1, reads EPEVTQTPSHQVTQMGQEVILRCVPISNHLYFYWYRQILGQKVEFLVSFYNNEISEKSEIFDDQFSVERPDGSNFTLKIRSTKLEDSAMYFCASSTGEGTEAFFGQGTRLTVV.

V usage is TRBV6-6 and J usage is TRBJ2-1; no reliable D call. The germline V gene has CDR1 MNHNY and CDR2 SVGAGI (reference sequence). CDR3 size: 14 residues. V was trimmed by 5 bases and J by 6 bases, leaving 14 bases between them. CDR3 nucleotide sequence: TGTGCCAGCAGTCTCCCTCTCCCGTCCAATGAGCAGTTCTTC. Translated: CASSLPLPSNEQFF.

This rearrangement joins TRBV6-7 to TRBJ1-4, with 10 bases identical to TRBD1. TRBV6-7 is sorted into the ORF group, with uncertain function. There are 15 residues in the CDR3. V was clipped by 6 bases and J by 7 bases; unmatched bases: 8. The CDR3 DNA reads TGTGCCAGCAGAAACGGGGGGGACAGGGGTGAAAAACTGTTTTTT. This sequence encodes CASRNGGDRGEKLFF.

Here the CDR3 reads CATSRSTSGVYNEQFF. As DNA, the CDR3 is TGTGCCACCAGCAGATCGACTAGCGGGGTATACAATGAGCAGTTCTTC. The genes are TRBV15 and TRBJ2-1, with 11 bases that match TRBD2. Looked up from germline, CDR1 is LNHNV and CDR2 is YYDKDF (reference sequence). The CDR3 runs to 16 residues. J gave up 4 bases and V 2 bases, and 4 bases lay outside the gene matches.

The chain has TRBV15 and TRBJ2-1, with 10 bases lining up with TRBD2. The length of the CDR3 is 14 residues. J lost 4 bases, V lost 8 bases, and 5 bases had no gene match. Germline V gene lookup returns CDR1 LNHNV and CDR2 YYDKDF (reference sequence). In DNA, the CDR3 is TGTGCCACCGGCAAGCGGGAGGGATACAATGAGCAGTTCTTC. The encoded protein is CATGKREGYNEQFF.

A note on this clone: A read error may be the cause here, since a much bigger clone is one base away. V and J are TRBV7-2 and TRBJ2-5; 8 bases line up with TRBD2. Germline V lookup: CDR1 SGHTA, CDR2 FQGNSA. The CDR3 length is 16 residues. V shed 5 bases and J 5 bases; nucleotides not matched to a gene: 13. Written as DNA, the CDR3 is TGTGCCAGCAGCCCAAGTAGCGGGAAAGGTTTGGAGACCCAGTACTTC. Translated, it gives CASSPSSGKGLETQYF. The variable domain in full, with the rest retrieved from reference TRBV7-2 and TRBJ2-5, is GAGVSQSPSNKVTEKGKDVELRCDPISGHTALYWYRQSLGQGLEFLIYFQGNSAPDKSGLPSDRFSAERTGGSVSTLTIQRTQQEDSAVYLCASSPSSGKGLETQYFGPGTRLLVL.

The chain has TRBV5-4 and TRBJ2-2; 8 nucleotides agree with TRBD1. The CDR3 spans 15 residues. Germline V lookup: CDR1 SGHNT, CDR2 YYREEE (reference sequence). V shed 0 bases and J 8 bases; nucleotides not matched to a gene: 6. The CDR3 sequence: CASSLVSGGRGELFF. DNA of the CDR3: TGTGCCAGCAGCTTGGTGTCAGGGGGCAGAGGGGAGCTGTTTTTT. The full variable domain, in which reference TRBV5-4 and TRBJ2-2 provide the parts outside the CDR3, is ETGVTQSPTHLIKTRGQQVTLRCSSQSGHNTVSWYQQALGQGPQFIFQYYREEENGRGNFPPRFSGLQFPNYSSELNVNALELDDSALYLCASSLVSGGRGELFFGEGSRLTVL.

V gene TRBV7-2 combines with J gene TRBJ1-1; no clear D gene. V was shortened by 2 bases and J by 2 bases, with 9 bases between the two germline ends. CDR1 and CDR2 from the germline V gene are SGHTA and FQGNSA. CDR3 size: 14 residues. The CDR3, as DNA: TGTGCCAGCAGCTTAAACAGCTTTAACACTGAAGCTTTCTTT. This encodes CASSLNSFNTEAFF.

The CDR3 reads CASSFVPQSQETQYF. CDR3 nucleotides: TGTGCCAGCAGTTTTGTCCCCCAGTCCCAAGAGACCCAGTACTTC. The rearrangement links TRBV27 to TRBJ2-5; D call uncertain. The germline V gene encodes CDR1 MNHEY and CDR2 SMNVEV (reference sequence). The CDR3 runs 15 residues. V was shortened by 3 bases and J by 1 base, with 12 bases between the two germline ends.